Included here is one T cell receptor beta chain sequence, with context. The antigen is not known. This sample is part of a study of CD8+ T cells in alopecia areata. Study observations and caveats: Affected scalp, especially in alopecia totalis/universalis, had a higher clonality than normal scalp did.

The CDR3 spans 16 residues. CDR1 and CDR2 (germline): SGHNT, YENEEA. V lost 5 bases to trimming and J lost 1 base, with 15 bases between them. PBMCs were stained for CD3, CD4 and CD8, and CD4+ and CD8+ T cells were sorted. Sequencing relied on a cDNA template that was reverse transcribed from extracted RNA. Method: immunoSEQ multiplex PCR; TCRdb's copy keeps in-frame clones and lacks some. The table lists roughly 150,000 clones, about three fifths of them singletons. This receptor was taken from a human donor in good health. The V call is TRBV11-3, the J call TRBJ1-5; tentatively, D is TRBD1 (6 bases). The sequencing input was CD8+ T cells sorted from blood. CDR3: CASSPGGGLSNQPQHF. CDR3 bases: TGTGCCAGCAGCCCGGGAGGGGGTCTGAGCAATCAGCCCCAGCATTTT.